This TCR beta chain was identified during a study of blood T cell repertoires in COVID-19. Authors' analysis steps: Amplification with reference gene primers provided the estimates of nucleated cell counts. TCRdb's table, derived via immunoSEQ multiplex PCR, lists solely in-frame clones and lacks some. The V and J calls and the clone size are those of that table, but D and trimming were determined from the DNA. The table lists some 170,000 clones, 84% of them singletons. Germline-derived CDR1 and CDR2 are MNHEY and SVGAGI. Deletions cut 8 bases from V and 0 bases from J, with 10 bases between. The CDR3 totals 13 residues.

This chain connects TRBV6-5 to TRBJ1-1, with D perhaps matching TRBD1 (6 bases). This TCR came from a man in his fifties who had recovered from COVID-19. The sample taken for sequencing was PBMCs or T cells enriched from blood (not recorded which). Written as DNA, the CDR3 is TGTGCCAGCCAGGGACAAATGAACACTGAAGCTTTCTTT. Protein: CASQGQMNTEAFF.